This TCR beta chain emerged from a study of blood T cell repertoires in COVID-19. Overall study context: Some COVID-19 samples were acute and others convalescent; all came from the United States, Italy and Spain.

CDR1 is MDHEN and CDR2 is SYDVKM in the germline V gene. Trimming removed 6 bases from V and 6 bases from J; junction bases left unmatched: 10. The CDR3 sequence is 15 residues long. As processed by the authors: Nucleated cell number was recorded as an estimate derived from reference gene primer amplification. Method: immunoSEQ multiplex PCR; TCRdb's copy keeps in-frame clones and lacks some. The DNA was the basis for D and trimming; V, J and clone size are from that table. The sample includes some 100,000 clones, 81% seen only once; the top ten take 20% to 25%. The specimen was peripheral blood. The receptor was isolated from a man older than 75 with active or convalescent COVID-19. This sequence joins TRBV28 and TRBJ2-3; TRBD2 agrees at 9 bases. The CDR3 here is CASSLLRGGSDTQYF. The CDR3 DNA is TGTGCCAGCAGCCTACTGCGGGGGGGTTCGGATACGCAGTATTTT.